This is a list of T cell receptor beta chains from one sample in a study of blood T cell repertoires in COVID-19. Method: immunoSEQ multiplex PCR; TCRdb's copy keeps in-frame clones and lacks some. The sample records 120,000 or so clones, 80% to 90% being singletons. The sample comprised peripheral blood. These receptors were obtained from a woman between 70 and 85 years old with acute or convalescent COVID-19. CDR3s include the opening cysteine and the closing phenylalanine or tryptophan. A D gene is named only where the DNA matches it firmly. Part of the rows lack a size; the others show once, few, many or a class for expanded clones.

D gene	V gene	J gene	clone size	CDR3 protein	CDR3 DNA
NA	TRBV9	TRBJ1-5	NA	CASSVVSGGHQHF	TGTGCCAGCAGCGTAGTGTCGGGGGGGCACCAGCATTTT
TRBD1	TRBV5-1	TRBJ1-1	NA	CASRSPGQVDTEAFF	TGCGCCAGCAGGTCCCCCGGACAGGTTGACACTGAAGCTTTCTTT
NA	TRBV4-1	TRBJ1-1	NA	CASSQDHRPTEAFF	TGCGCCAGCAGCCAAGATCACAGACCGACTGAAGCTTTCTTT
TRBD1	TRBV7-7	TRBJ2-1	once	CASATGAGGANEQFF	TGTGCTAGCGCCACGGGGGCAGGGGGCGCGAATGAGCAGTTCTTC
NA	TRBV5-1	TRBJ1-6	NA	CASNKGDGYNSPLHF	TGCGCCAGCAATAAGGGGGATGGCTATAATTCACCCCTCCACTTT
TRBD1	TRBV18	TRBJ2-7	NA	CASSFRQGAYEQYF	TGTGCCAGCTCGTTCAGACAGGGGGCCTACGAGCAGTACTTC
TRBD2	TRBV18	TRBJ2-3	NA	CASSPLAGGTNTQYF	TGTGCCAGCTCACCCCTAGCGGGGGGTACGAATACGCAGTATTTT
NA	TRBV7-9	TRBJ1-1	NA	CASSELGGANTEAFF	TGTGCCAGCAGCGAGTTAGGGGGGGCGAACACTGAAGCTTTCTTT
TRBD1	TRBV10-3	TRBJ2-5	NA	CAIRGDRGSETQYF	TGTGCCATCAGGGGGGACAGGGGGTCTGAGACCCAGTACTTC
NA	TRBV7-8	TRBJ2-5	NA	CASSPRGLQETQYF	TGTGCCAGCAGCCCGCGGGGCCTACAAGAGACCCAGTACTTC
NA	TRBV18	TRBJ1-6	once	CASSPSAGSPLHF	TGTGCCAGCTCACCCTCGGCAGGTTCACCCCTCCACTTT
TRBD1	TRBV5-1	TRBJ1-5	NA	CASSPGQGGSQPQHF	TGCGCCAGCAGCCCTGGACAGGGTGGTAGTCAGCCCCAGCATTTT
NA	TRBV27	TRBJ1-2	NA	CASSLEGGNYGYTF	TGTGCCAGCAGTTTAGAAGGGGGTAACTATGGCTACACCTTC
TRBD1	TRBV3-1/TRBV3-2	TRBJ1-4	NA	CASSQLPGGEKLFF	TGTGCCAGCAGCCAACTTCCAGGGGGGGAAAAACTGTTTTTT
NA	TRBV6-1	TRBJ1-2	NA	CASSGASLPSNYGYTF	TGTGCCAGCAGTGGGGCGTCTCTGCCCAGTAACTATGGCTACACCTTC
NA	TRBV27	TRBJ1-1	NA	CASTTGGGPRRAEAFF	TGTGCCAGCACTACGGGGGGGGGCCCGAGAAGAGCTGAAGCTTTCTTT
TRBD2	TRBV7-9	TRBJ2-2	NA	CASSLRSGVYSNTGELFF	TGTGCCAGCAGTTTAAGGAGCGGGGTCTACTCGAACACCGGGGAGCTGTTTTTT
NA	TRBV3-1/TRBV3-2	TRBJ2-2	NA	CASSQVGRGNTGELFF	TGTGCCAGCAGCCAAGTCGGCCGGGGGAACACCGGGGAGCTGTTTTTT
TRBD2	TRBV27	TRBJ2-7	NA	CASSKRGLGGFEQYF	TGTGCCAGCAGTAAGCGGGGGCTGGGGGGGTTCGAGCAGTACTTC
NA	TRBV2	TRBJ1-1	NA	CASSLTDTGNTEAFF	TGTGCCAGCAGTCTTACTGACACGGGAAACACTGAAGCTTTCTTT
NA	TRBV7-9	TRBJ1-5	NA	CASSLTGQPQHF	TGTGCCAGCAGCTTAACGGGTCAGCCCCAGCATTTT
NA	TRBV5-1	TRBJ1-2	NA	CASRIGGAQGYTF	TGCGCCAGCAGAATCGGCGGGGCGCAGGGCTACACCTTC
NA	TRBV5-6	TRBJ1-2	NA	CASSSFQGFNYGYTF	TGTGCCAGCAGCAGTTTCCAGGGATTTAACTATGGCTACACCTTC
NA	TRBV4-1	TRBJ2-3	NA	CASSQDGQSTDTQYF	TGCGCCAGCAGCCAAGACGGACAGTCCACAGATACGCAGTATTTT
NA	TRBV5-1	TRBJ1-5	NA	CASSLAGFSNQPQHF	TGCGCCAGCAGCTTGGCGGGGTTTAGCAATCAGCCCCAGCATTTT
NA	TRBV10-2	TRBJ1-2	NA	CASRSFSSSNYGYTF	TGCGCCAGCCGATCCTTCAGTTCTTCCAACTATGGCTACACCTTC
NA	TRBV7-9	TRBJ2-7	few	CASSLGGVSSYEQYF	TGTGCCAGCAGCTTAGGAGGAGTCAGCTCCTACGAGCAGTACTTC
TRBD1	TRBV11-2	TRBJ2-7	NA	CASSLVGTGAHEQYF	TGTGCCAGCAGCTTAGTCGGGACAGGGGCCCACGAGCAGTACTTC
TRBD2	TRBV6-5	TRBJ2-3	NA	CASSYSGTRFSDTQYF	TGTGCCAGCAGTTACTCCGGGACTAGATTTTCAGATACGCAGTATTTT
NA	TRBV5-1	TRBJ2-3	NA	CASSFGEGTDTQYF	TGCGCCAGCAGCTTCGGGGAGGGCACAGATACGCAGTATTTT
TRBD1	TRBV5-1	TRBJ1-5	once	CASSPGQGGQPQHF	TGCGCCAGCAGCCCCGGACAGGGGGGTCAGCCCCAGCATTTT